Below, 21 T cell receptor beta chains from the same sample are listed, as sequenced in a study of T-cell memory formation after mild COVID-19. TCRdb re-called the 5' RACE reads with MiXCR, one entry per CDR3 protein. The table has approximately 300,000 distinct CDR3 sequences, around a sixth seen once. The sequencing input was PBMCs or a T cell subset sorted from them (not recorded which). The receptor source for this set is a man between 18 and 35 years old who had mild COVID-19 (a few samples of this study predate the infection). Cell type and time point are not known.

This clonotype was seen only a few times. The chain recombines TRBV7-6 with TRBJ1-5; no firm D call. Germline V gene sequence: CDR1 SGHVS, CDR2 FNYEAQ. The V gene lost 5 bases and the J gene lost 3 bases, with 8 bases spanning the gap. This CDR3 has 13 residues. This chain's CDR3 is CASSQVINQPQHF. As DNA, the CDR3 is TGTGCCAGCAGCCAAGTAATCAATCAGCCCCAGCATTTT. Filled out from reference TRBV7-6 and TRBJ1-5, the complete variable domain reads GAGVSQSPRYKVTKRGQDVALRCDPISGHVSLYWYRQALGQGPEFLTYFNYEAQQDKSGLPNDRFSAERPEGSISTLTIQRTEQRDSAMYRCASSQVINQPQHFGDGTRLSIL.

This clonotype was picked up a small number of times. The V and J genes are TRBV5-6 and TRBJ1-5; tentatively, D is TRBD1 (6 bases). This CDR3 is built from 14 residues. The V end was cut by 0 bases, the J end by 7 bases, with 11 bases between. Germline assignment: CDR1 SGHDT and CDR2 YYEEEE. The CDR3 sequence is CASSLALGQQPQHF. CDR3 nucleotides: TGTGCCAGCAGCTTGGCTTTGGGACAACAGCCCCAGCATTTT.

The CDR3 DNA is TGCAGTGCTAGAGGTGTCGACGGTAATTCACCCCTCCACTTT. This sequence encodes CSARGVDGNSPLHF. This sequence joins TRBV20-1 and TRBJ1-6; no clear D gene. Germline CDR1 and CDR2: DFQATT and SNEGSKA (reference sequence). This CDR3 region has 14 residues. V shed 1 base and J shed 6 bases, with 10 bases lying between them.

Only a few counts were recorded for this clonotype. The chain carries TRBV5-4 and TRBJ2-3, with 9 positions matching TRBD1. The CDR3 has 16 amino acids. Germline CDR1 and CDR2: SGHNT and YYREEE (reference sequence). V lost 4 bases to trimming and J lost 4 bases; unmatched junction nucleotides: 10. CDR3 amino acids: CASSLAGTGMADTQYF. The CDR3 DNA follows: TGTGCCAGCAGCCTCGCCGGGACAGGGATGGCAGATACGCAGTATTTT.

This clonotype turned up a few times. Germline is not matched at one junction end, which may reflect a read error. This chain joins TRBV20-1 and TRBJ2-1; 14 bases line up with TRBD2. Per the germline V gene, CDR1 is DFQATT and CDR2 is SNEGSKA (reference sequence). The CDR3 has 14 residues. The CDR3, as DNA: TGCAGTGCTCCCGGGACTAGCGGGGGTCATGAGCAGTTATTC. The encoded protein is CSAPGTSGGHEQLF.

The chain employs TRBV7-9 and TRBJ1-6, with a tentative D call TRBD1 (5 bases). The CDR3 has 16 residues. Trimming cost V 5 bases and J 0 bases, with 11 bases left between them. The germline V gene encodes CDR1 SEHNR and CDR2 FQNEAQ (reference sequence). The CDR3 bases are TGTGCCAGCAGCCGAGACAGAAGCTCCTATAATTCACCCCTCCACTTT. As protein: CASSRDRSSYNSPLHF. Full variable domain (remainder filled in from reference TRBV7-9 and TRBJ1-6): DTGVSQNPRHKITKRGQNVTFRCDPISEHNRLYWYRQTLGQGPEFLTYFQNEAQLEKSRLLSDRFSAERPKGSFSTLEIQRTEQGDSAMYLCASSRDRSSYNSPLHFGNGTRLTVT.

The genes are TRBV7-2 and TRBJ1-2, with TRBD1 matching 7 bases. Germline lookup yields CDR1 SGHTA and CDR2 FQGNSA. CDR3 length equals 15 residues. V shed 5 bases, J shed 4 bases, and the junction held 10 bases outside the gene matches. In DNA form, the CDR3 reads TGTGCCAGCAGCGAGGACAGGACCCTTCCCTATGGCTACACCTTC. It codes for CASSEDRTLPYGYTF.

The sample holds a few counts of this clonotype. V usage is TRBV4-3 and J usage is TRBJ1-1, with no clear D. The V gene lost 1 base and the J gene lost 3 bases, with 12 bases spanning the gap. Germline CDR1 is LGHNA and CDR2 is YSLEER. This CDR3 spans 15 amino acids. This CDR3 reads CASSQVGRSYTEAFF. The CDR3 DNA sequence: TGCGCCAGCAGCCAAGTAGGCCGCAGCTACACTGAAGCTTTCTTT.

In its sample, this clonotype was seen a few times. The V call is TRBV4-3, the J call TRBJ2-1; D gene unclear. CDR1 and CDR2 (germline): LGHNA, YSLEER. The CDR3 sequence is 13 residues long. Trimming pared 1 base from V and 10 bases from J, leaving 11 bases between. DNA of the CDR3: TGCGCCAGCAGCCAAGTTCCGTGGGAAGAGCAGTTCTTC. Encoded protein: CASSQVPWEEQFF.

This clonotype was seen at least ten times. This chain joins TRBV29-1 and TRBJ2-5; D possibly matches TRBD1 or TRBD2 (5 bases each). The length of the CDR3 is 14 residues. The V and J ends lost 3 bases and 2 bases respectively, with 13 bases between them. Looked up from germline, CDR1 is SQVTM and CDR2 is ANQGSEA. DNA of the CDR3: TGCAGCGTTGATTCCGGGGACGGGCAAGAGACCCAGTACTTC. Translating it yields CSVDSGDGQETQYF.

The J gene is TRBJ2-5, the V gene TRBV6-2 or TRBV6-3, with TRBD2 identical over 7 bases. The germline gives CDR1 MNHEY, CDR2 SVGEGT. This CDR3 region has 15 residues. V shed 4 bases and J 3 bases; nucleotides not matched to a gene: 8. CDR3 sequence reads: CASSSIRDYEETQYF. Here the CDR3 DNA reads TGTGCCAGCAGTTCGATCCGGGACTACGAAGAGACCCAGTACTTC.

This clonotype was found a few times. V gene TRBV7-2 combines with J gene TRBJ1-2, with a tentative D call TRBD1 (5 bases). This CDR3 is built from 14 residues. The V end lost 6 bases, the J end lost 4 bases, and 15 bases lay between the germline ends. CDR1 SGHTA and CDR2 FQGNSA come from the germline V gene. The CDR3 reads CASRNIQGAYGYTF. DNA for the CDR3: TGTGCCAGCAGGAATATTCAGGGTGCCTATGGCTACACCTTC. The variable domain in full, completed from reference TRBV7-2 and TRBJ1-2, reads GAGVSQSPSNKVTEKGKDVELRCDPISGHTALYWYRQSLGQGLEFLIYFQGNSAPDKSGLPSDRFSAERTGGSVSTLTIQRTQQEDSAVYLCASRNIQGAYGYTFGSGTRLTVV.

This clonotype was counted between two and nine times. This chain connects TRBV15 to TRBJ2-5; D gene uncertain. Deletions cut 3 bases from V and 5 bases from J, with 10 bases between. Germline CDR1 LNHNV, CDR2 YYDKDF (reference sequence). This CDR3 comprises 13 residues. CDR3 sequence (DNA): TGTGCCACCAGCAGGGGAATCGGGGAGACCCAGTACTTC. Its protein product is CATSRGIGETQYF.

The chain combines TRBV6-2 or TRBV6-3 with TRBJ2-5; D not certain. Germline V lookup: CDR1 MNHEY, CDR2 SVGEGT. The CDR3 spans 13 residues. The V end lost 2 bases, the J end lost 9 bases, and 13 bases lay between the germline ends. The CDR3 DNA is TGTGCCAGCAGTTACGCCACCGATTCGGCCCAGTACTTC. Translated, it gives CASSYATDSAQYF.

This chain connects TRBV11-2 to TRBJ1-2; D unclear. This CDR3 region has 15 residues. Trimming left V 1 base short and J 3 bases short, with 12 bases between. From germline, CDR1 is SGHAT and CDR2 FQNNGV. The CDR3 spells CASSLGLFGHYGYTF. In nucleotides, the CDR3 is TGTGCCAGCAGCTTAGGGCTTTTCGGCCACTATGGCTACACCTTC.

This clonotype was detected many times. The rearrangement uses TRBV5-5 and TRBJ2-1; TRBD2 might be the D (6 bases). Germline V lookup: CDR1 SGHKS, CDR2 YYEKEE (reference sequence). Trimming took 5 bases from V and 0 from J, leaving 12 bases between them. The CDR3 length is 15 residues. CDR3 nucleotides: TGTGCCAGCAGGCGACTAGACGGCTCCTACAATGAGCAGTTCTTC. Translated: CASRRLDGSYNEQFF.

The chain carries TRBV18 and TRBJ2-1, with D uncertain. Trimming took off 3 bases at V and 8 bases at J, with 11 bases between the two ends. Germline V CDR1 and CDR2: KGHSH, LQKENI. This CDR3 is built from 13 residues. CDR3 amino acids: CASSPVLLHEQFF. The CDR3 nucleotides are TGTGCCAGCTCACCCGTCCTTCTCCATGAGCAGTTCTTC.

The V call is TRBV5-1, the J call TRBJ1-1; TRBD1 agrees at 9 bases. Germline trimming cut 3 bases from V and 6 bases from J; bases unmatched to any gene: 9. The CDR3 contains 15 residues. The germline CDR1 and CDR2 sequences are SGHRS and YFSETQ. The CDR3, as DNA: TGCGCCAGCAGCTGGGGGGACAGGGCAGGCTCTGAAGCTTTCTTT. This sequence encodes CASSWGDRAGSEAFF.

This clonotype was seen many times. The rearrangement links TRBV5-5 to TRBJ1-1, with D unclear. V gave up 4 bases and J gave up 2 bases, with 15 bases separating them. The germline V gene encodes CDR1 SGHKS and CDR2 YYEKEE (reference sequence). The CDR3 has 15 amino acids. CDR3 amino acids: CASSLVGLPNTEAFF. The CDR3 coding sequence is TGTGCCAGCAGCCTTGTTGGGCTGCCTAACACTGAAGCTTTCTTT.

Ten or more counts support this clonotype. The V and J genes are TRBV7-9 and TRBJ1-2; the D is unclear. The germline CDR1 and CDR2 sequences are SEHNR and FQNEAQ (reference sequence). V was pared by 1 base and J by 7 bases, with 13 bases between. The CDR3 sequence is 14 residues long. The CDR3 bases are TGTGCCAGCAGCTTAGGGGTCCCTAGCGGTGGCTACACCTTC. Residues: CASSLGVPSGGYTF.

The rearrangement joins TRBV7-9 to TRBJ1-6; D not resolved. The V end was cut by 2 bases, the J end by 7 bases, with 12 bases between. The germline CDR1 and CDR2 sequences are SEHNR and FQNEAQ (reference sequence). This CDR3 comprises 15 residues. The CDR3 bases are TGTGCCAGCAGCTTATTCGGGATTGGGAATTCACCCCTCCACTTT. Protein sequence: CASSLFGIGNSPLHF.